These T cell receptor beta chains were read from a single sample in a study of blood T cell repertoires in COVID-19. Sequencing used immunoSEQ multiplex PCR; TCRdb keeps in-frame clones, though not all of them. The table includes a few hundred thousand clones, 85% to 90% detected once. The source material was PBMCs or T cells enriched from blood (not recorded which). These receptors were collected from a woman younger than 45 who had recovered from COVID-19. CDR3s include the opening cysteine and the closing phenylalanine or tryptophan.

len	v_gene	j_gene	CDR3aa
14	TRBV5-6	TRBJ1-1	CASSFGQLNTEAFF
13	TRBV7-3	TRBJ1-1	CASSVDRNTEAFF
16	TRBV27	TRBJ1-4	CASSQTGGWTNEKLFF
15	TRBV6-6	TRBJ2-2	CASKRDRGRTGELFF
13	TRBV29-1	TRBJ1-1	CSVTGQMNTEAFF
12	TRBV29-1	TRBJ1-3	CSVGDSEVTIYF
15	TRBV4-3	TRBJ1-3	CASSRGRSAGNTIYF
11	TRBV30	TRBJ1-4	CAWDMSEKLFF
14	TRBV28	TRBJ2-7	CASSRTSGSYEQYF
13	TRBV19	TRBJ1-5	CASSELPGQPQHF
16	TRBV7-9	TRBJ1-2	CASSLAPRQGPYGYTF
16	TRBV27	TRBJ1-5	CASSLSPIGSNQPQHF
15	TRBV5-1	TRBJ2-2	CASSLGGLGPGELFF
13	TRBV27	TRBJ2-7	CASWDRRGGEQYF
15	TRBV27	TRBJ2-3	CASRQQTGLTDTQYF
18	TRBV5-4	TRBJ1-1	CASSPQALLDRKRTEAFF